The rows below give T cell receptor beta chains drawn from one sample of a study of technical replicates of blood from a few donors. The protocol was immunoSEQ multiplex PCR, while the TCRdb copy is restricted to in-frame clones and leaves out a portion. The sample shows approximately 60,000 clones, around nine tenths of them seen only once. The sample comprised PBMCs. Receptor source: a human donor in good health. Some clones in this sample may be carry-over from other donors' samples. Each CDR3 is given with its conserved first and last residue. Fields, in order: CDR3 protein, CDR3 DNA, V gene, clone size, D gene, J gene. D genes are given only for firm matches. Only some rows state a clone size, as once, few, many or a class for expanded clones.

CSPGMGGQGNEQFF | TGCAGCCCCGGTATGGGGGGGCAGGGCAATGAGCAGTTCTTC | TRBV29-1 | . | . | TRBJ2-1
CASSPAGDEQFF | TGTGCCAGCAGCCCTGCGGGGGACGAGCAGTTCTTC | TRBV5-6 | . | TRBD2 | TRBJ2-1
CASSQGAFVYNSPLHF | TGTGCCAGCAGCCAAGGCGCTTTTGTGTATAATTCACCCCTCCACTTT | TRBV4-2 | . | . | TRBJ1-6
CASSEESISGANVLTF | TGTGCCAGCAGTGAAGAGAGCATCTCTGGGGCCAACGTCCTGACTTTC | TRBV6-1 | . | . | TRBJ2-6
CASSTNQGTQQYF | TGTGCCAGCTCAACAAACCAGGGAACCCAGCAGTACTTC | TRBV18 | . | . | TRBJ2-7
CASSLPPGQGAHEQFF | TGTGCCAGCAGCTTACCTCCGGGACAGGGGGCGCATGAGCAGTTCTTC | TRBV13 | . | TRBD1 | TRBJ2-1
CATSRALDNEQFF | TGTGCCACCAGCAGAGCACTAGACAATGAGCAGTTCTTC | TRBV15 | . | . | TRBJ2-1
CASSWIREGNTEAFF | TGTGCCAGCAGTTGGATCCGGGAAGGGAACACTGAAGCTTTCTTT | TRBV27 | . | . | TRBJ1-1
CASSFPGQGNYGYTF | TGTGCCAGCAGCTTCCCAGGACAGGGTAACTATGGCTACACCTTC | TRBV13 | . | TRBD1 | TRBJ1-2
CASSTRTGSGGELFF | TGTGCCAGTAGTACTCGGACAGGCTCGGGGGGGGAGCTGTTTTTT | TRBV19 | . | TRBD1 | TRBJ2-2
CASSIEGTSNQPQHF | TGCGCCAGCAGCATTGAGGGAACGAGCAATCAGCCCCAGCATTTT | TRBV5-1 | . | . | TRBJ1-5
CASIPRTSGYNEQFF | TGTGCCAGCATCCCGAGGACTAGCGGGTACAATGAGCAGTTCTTC | TRBV6-6 | . | TRBD2 | TRBJ2-1
CATSTRGLGAYEQYF | TGTGCCACCAGCACCCGAGGGCTGGGAGCCTACGAGCAGTACTTC | TRBV15 | . | . | TRBJ2-7
CASSPRTLPSSGGYTF | TGCGCCAGCAGCCCCCGGACTCTTCCTTCCTCCGGTGGCTACACCTTC | TRBV4-3 | . | . | TRBJ1-2
CASSLGLAGVFSYEQYF | TGCGCCAGCAGCCTCGGACTAGCGGGAGTCTTCTCCTACGAGCAGTACTTC | TRBV4-1 | . | TRBD2 | TRBJ2-7
CASSLGPYGYTF | TGTGCCAGCAGCTTAGGGCCCTATGGCTACACCTTC | TRBV7-2 | once | . | TRBJ1-2
CASSDREKLFF | TGTGCCAGCAGCGACAGAGAAAAACTGTTTTTT | TRBV2 | . | . | TRBJ1-4
CASSLSGGGRPQHF | TGTGCCAGCAGTTTATCGGGCGGGGGGCGGCCCCAGCATTTT | TRBV27 | once | . | TRBJ1-5
CASSPSTGSNTEAFF | TGTGCCAGCTCACCAAGCACAGGGAGTAACACTGAAGCTTTCTTT | TRBV18 | . | . | TRBJ1-1
CASLGKGTEIVNTEAFF | TGTGCCAGCCTCGGGAAGGGTACCGAGATTGTAAACACTGAAGCTTTCTTT | TRBV21-1 | . | . | TRBJ1-1
CASTVAGGYNSPLHF | TGCGCCAGCACTGTCGCGGGGGGATATAATTCACCCCTCCACTTT | TRBV5-1 | . | . | TRBJ1-6
CASSQKTATGELFF | TGCGCCAGCAGCCAAAAGACAGCTACCGGGGAGCTGTTTTTT | TRBV4-1 | . | . | TRBJ2-2
CASSPQGFGSGDTQYF | TGTGCCAGCAGCCCTCAGGGGTTTGGTTCCGGAGATACGCAGTATTTT | TRBV7-2 | . | . | TRBJ2-3
CASSLPGGIAYGYTF | TGTGCCAGCAGCTTACCAGGGGGTATCGCCTATGGCTACACCTTC | TRBV5-6 | . | TRBD1 | TRBJ1-2
CASTRQEWETQYF | TGTGCCAGCACACGACAGGAGTGGGAGACCCAGTACTTC | TRBV5-4 | . | . | TRBJ2-5
CASSESRLRAGANVLTF | TGTGCCAGCAGCGAATCCCGTTTGAGGGCTGGGGCCAACGTCCTGACTTTC | TRBV7-2 | . | . | TRBJ2-6
CASCKGDLFTDTQYF | TGTGCCTCTTGCAAGGGGGACCTCTTTACAGATACGCAGTATTTT | TRBV9 | . | . | TRBJ2-3
CASKPGQGEDTEAFF | TGCGCCAGCAAACCGGGACAGGGGGAGGACACTGAAGCTTTCTTT | TRBV23-1 | . | TRBD1 | TRBJ1-1
CASRRDSSYNSPLHF | TGCGCCAGCAGACGGGACAGCTCCTATAATTCACCCCTCCACTTT | TRBV5-1 | . | TRBD1 | TRBJ1-6
CASSLVRNTGELFF | TGTGCCAGCAGCTTAGTCAGGAACACCGGGGAGCTGTTTTTT | TRBV7-2 | . | . | TRBJ2-2
CATSSSGRASSSYNEQFF | TGTGCCACCAGCAGTAGCGGGAGGGCTTCCAGCTCCTACAATGAGCAGTTCTTC | TRBV15 | . | TRBD2 | TRBJ2-1
CASSHGQGASGANVLTF | TGTGCCAGCAGCCACGGACAGGGGGCGTCTGGGGCCAACGTCCTGACTTTC | TRBV5-4 | . | TRBD1 | TRBJ2-6
CASAPPQGYGYTF | TGTGCCAGCGCCCCCCCTCAGGGCTATGGCTACACCTTC | TRBV6-5 | . | . | TRBJ1-2
CASSQDLGRPQHF | TGCGCCAGCAGCCAAGATTTGGGCCGGCCCCAGCATTTT | TRBV4-3 | . | . | TRBJ1-5
CAISSGTSGTSGELFF | TGTGCCATCAGTTCCGGGACTAGCGGGACGAGCGGGGAGCTGTTTTTT | TRBV10-3 | few | TRBD2 | TRBJ2-2
CASSASGGYNEQFF | TGCGCCAGCAGCGCCTCCGGGGGGTACAATGAGCAGTTCTTC | TRBV5-1 | . | TRBD2 | TRBJ2-1
CASSLAWGGDNSPLHF | TGCGCCAGCAGCTTGGCCTGGGGGGGCGATAATTCACCCCTCCACTTT | TRBV5-1 | . | . | TRBJ1-6
CASSVLPGEAGSSYNSPLHF | TGTGCCAGCAGCGTACTCCCTGGTGAAGCCGGGTCCTCCTATAATTCACCCCTCCACTTT | TRBV9 | . | . | TRBJ1-6
CASSDSEQGGSNQPQHF | TGTGCCAGCAGTGACTCTGAACAGGGGGGGAGCAATCAGCCCCAGCATTTT | TRBV6-4 | . | TRBD1 | TRBJ1-5
CASSLRRRATEAFF | TGTGCCAGCAGCTTACGTCGCCGAGCCACTGAAGCTTTCTTT | TRBV7-2 | . | . | TRBJ1-1
CASSPRSGGSGDTQYF | TGTGCCAGCAGCCCCCGGAGTGGCGGGAGTGGAGATACGCAGTATTTT | TRBV7-8 | . | TRBD2 | TRBJ2-3
CASSEQARQEHF | TGTGCCAGCAGTGAACAGGCCAGGCAGGAGCATTTT | TRBV2 | . | . | TRBJ1-5
CASSFPDSNSPLHF | TGTGCCAGCAGCTTCCCGGACAGTAATTCACCCCTCCACTTT | TRBV7-3 | . | . | TRBJ1-6
CAISELGQGSTEAFF | TGTGCCATCAGTGAGTTGGGACAGGGAAGCACTGAAGCTTTCTTT | TRBV10-3 | few | TRBD1 | TRBJ1-1
CASGKTGNTEAFF | TGTGCCAGTGGTAAGACAGGGAACACTGAAGCTTTCTTT | TRBV19 | . | . | TRBJ1-1
CASSTTDIRNQPQHF | TGTGCCAGTAGTACAACTGACATTCGAAATCAGCCCCAGCATTTT | TRBV19 | . | . | TRBJ1-5
CAITALKTGISGNTIYF | TGTGCCATCACTGCCCTTAAAACAGGGATCTCTGGAAACACCATATATTTT | TRBV10-3 | . | . | TRBJ1-3
CASSDSGYEQYF | TGTGCCAGCAGTGATAGCGGGTACGAGCAGTACTTC | TRBV2 | . | TRBD2 | TRBJ2-7
CASSPGTGATPPYYEQYF | TGCGCCAGCAGCCCGGGGACAGGGGCCACCCCTCCATACTACGAGCAGTACTTC | TRBV5-1 | . | TRBD1 | TRBJ2-7
CATQREYGYTF | TGTGCCACCCAAAGAGAGTATGGCTACACCTTC | TRBV10-3 | . | . | TRBJ1-2
CASSPGDYGYTF | TGTGCCAGCAGTCCCGGGGACTATGGCTACACCTTC | TRBV5-6 | . | . | TRBJ1-2
CASSQGGGTGELFF | TGCGCCAGCAGCCAAGGAGGGGGCACCGGGGAGCTGTTTTTT | TRBV4-1 | . | . | TRBJ2-2
CASSEGQGGSPLHF | TGTGCCAGCAGTGAGGGCCAGGGAGGTTCACCCCTCCACTTT | TRBV6-4 | . | . | TRBJ1-6
CASSEISTQETQYF | TGTGCCAGCAGTGAAATCTCTACCCAAGAGACCCAGTACTTC | TRBV2 | . | . | TRBJ2-5
CAGRQGIDTGELFF | TGTGCCGGAAGACAGGGGATTGACACCGGGGAGCTGTTTTTT | TRBV6-5 | . | TRBD1 | TRBJ2-2
CASSRSTGFYSPLHF | TGTGCCAGCAGTAGATCGACAGGGTTTTACTCACCCCTCCACTTT | TRBV6-5 | . | TRBD1 | TRBJ1-6
CASSLLAPVPQSTQYF | TGTGCCAGCAGTTTACTAGCACCTGTACCGCAGAGTACGCAGTATTTT | TRBV6-5 | . | . | TRBJ2-3
CASSRRQVQNTGELFF | TGTGCCAGCAGCCGGAGACAGGTTCAGAACACCGGGGAGCTGTTTTTT | TRBV5-6 | . | . | TRBJ2-2